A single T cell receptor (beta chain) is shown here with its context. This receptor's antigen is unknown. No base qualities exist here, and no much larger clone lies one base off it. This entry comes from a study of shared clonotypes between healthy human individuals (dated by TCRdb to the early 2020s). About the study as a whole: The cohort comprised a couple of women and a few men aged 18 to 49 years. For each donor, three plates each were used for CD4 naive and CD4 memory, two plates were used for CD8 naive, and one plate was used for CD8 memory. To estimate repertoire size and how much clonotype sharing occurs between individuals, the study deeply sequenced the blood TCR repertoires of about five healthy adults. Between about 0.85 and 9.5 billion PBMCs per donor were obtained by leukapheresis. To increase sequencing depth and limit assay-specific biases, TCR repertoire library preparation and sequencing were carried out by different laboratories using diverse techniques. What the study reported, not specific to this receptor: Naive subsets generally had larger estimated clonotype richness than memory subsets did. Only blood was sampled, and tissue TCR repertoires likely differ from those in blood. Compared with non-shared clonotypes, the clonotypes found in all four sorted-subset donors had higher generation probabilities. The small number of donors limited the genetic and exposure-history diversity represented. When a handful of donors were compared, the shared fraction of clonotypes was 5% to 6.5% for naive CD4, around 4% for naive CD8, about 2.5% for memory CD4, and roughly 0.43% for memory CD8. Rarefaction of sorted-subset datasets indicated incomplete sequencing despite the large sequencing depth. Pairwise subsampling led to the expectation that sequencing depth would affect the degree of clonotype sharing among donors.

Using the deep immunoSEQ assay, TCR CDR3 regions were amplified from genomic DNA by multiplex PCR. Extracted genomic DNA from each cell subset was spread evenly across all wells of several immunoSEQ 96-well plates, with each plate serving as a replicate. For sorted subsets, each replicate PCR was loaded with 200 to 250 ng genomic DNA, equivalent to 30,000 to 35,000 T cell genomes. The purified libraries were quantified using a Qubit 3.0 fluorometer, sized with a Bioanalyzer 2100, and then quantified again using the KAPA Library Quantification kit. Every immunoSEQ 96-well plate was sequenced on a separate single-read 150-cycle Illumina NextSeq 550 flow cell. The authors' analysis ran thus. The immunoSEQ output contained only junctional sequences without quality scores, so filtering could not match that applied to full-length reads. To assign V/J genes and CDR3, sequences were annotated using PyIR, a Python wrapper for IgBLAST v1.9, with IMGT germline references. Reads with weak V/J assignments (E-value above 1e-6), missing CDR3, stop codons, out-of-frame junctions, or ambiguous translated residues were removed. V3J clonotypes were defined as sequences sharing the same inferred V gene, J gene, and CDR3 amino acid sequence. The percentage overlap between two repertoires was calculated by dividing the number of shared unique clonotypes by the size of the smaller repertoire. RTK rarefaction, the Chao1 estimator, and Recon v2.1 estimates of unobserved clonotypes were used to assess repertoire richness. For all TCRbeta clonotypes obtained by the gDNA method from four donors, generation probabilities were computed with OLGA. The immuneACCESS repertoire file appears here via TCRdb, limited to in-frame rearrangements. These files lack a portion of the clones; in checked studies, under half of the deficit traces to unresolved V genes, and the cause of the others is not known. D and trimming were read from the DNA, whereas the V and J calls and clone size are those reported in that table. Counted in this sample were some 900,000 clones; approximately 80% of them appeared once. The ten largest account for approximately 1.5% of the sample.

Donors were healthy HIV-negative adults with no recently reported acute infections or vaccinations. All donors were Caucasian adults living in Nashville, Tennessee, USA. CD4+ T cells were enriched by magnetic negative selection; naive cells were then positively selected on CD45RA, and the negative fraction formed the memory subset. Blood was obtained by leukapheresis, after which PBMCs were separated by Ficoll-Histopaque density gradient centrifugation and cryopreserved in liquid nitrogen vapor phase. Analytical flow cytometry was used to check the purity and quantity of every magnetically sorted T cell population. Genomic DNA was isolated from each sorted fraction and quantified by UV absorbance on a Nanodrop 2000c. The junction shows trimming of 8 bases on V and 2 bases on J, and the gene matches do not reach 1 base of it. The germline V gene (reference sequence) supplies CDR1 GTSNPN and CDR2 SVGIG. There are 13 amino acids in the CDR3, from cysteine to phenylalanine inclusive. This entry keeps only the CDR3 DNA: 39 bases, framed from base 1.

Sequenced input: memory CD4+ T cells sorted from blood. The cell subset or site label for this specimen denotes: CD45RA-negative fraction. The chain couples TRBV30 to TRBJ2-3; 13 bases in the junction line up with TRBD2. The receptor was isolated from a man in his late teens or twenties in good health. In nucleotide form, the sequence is TGTGCCGGGACTAGCGGGAACACAGATACGCAGTATTTT. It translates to CAGTSGNTDTQYF.